This T cell receptor (beta chain) was obtained from a study of shared clonotypes between healthy human individuals. In the study overall: Contributing individuals were two females and a few males aged 18 to 49. Study findings and constraints: Unshared clonotypes carried lower generation probabilities than those common to all four donors.

The CDR3 has 13 residues. Per germline, CDR1 MGHRA and CDR2 YSYEKL. V shed 0 bases and J shed 6 bases, with 9 bases lying between them. Running of the assay took place at deep level. The table came from immunoSEQ multiplex PCR; TCRdb's copy has only in-frame clones and leaves some out. The repertoire holds some 2,100,000 clones, with 93% as singletons. It was CD45RO-negative cells, positively selected for CCR7, that made up naive CD8 cells, with terminally differentiated effector memory CD45RA+ cells excluded. Healthy HIV-negative adults with no recent acute infections or vaccinations were recruited as donors. About this clone itself: Its antigen remains unidentified.

Sequenced material: naive CD8+ T cells from PBMCs. The genes are TRBV4-1 and TRBJ2-7, with D tentatively TRBD1 (6 bases). The receptor comes from a young man in good health. Some clones in this sample may be carry-over from other donors' samples. CDR3 amino acids: CASSQDPDSEQYF. In DNA, the CDR3 is TGCGCCAGCAGCCAAGATCCGGACAGCGAGCAGTACTTC.